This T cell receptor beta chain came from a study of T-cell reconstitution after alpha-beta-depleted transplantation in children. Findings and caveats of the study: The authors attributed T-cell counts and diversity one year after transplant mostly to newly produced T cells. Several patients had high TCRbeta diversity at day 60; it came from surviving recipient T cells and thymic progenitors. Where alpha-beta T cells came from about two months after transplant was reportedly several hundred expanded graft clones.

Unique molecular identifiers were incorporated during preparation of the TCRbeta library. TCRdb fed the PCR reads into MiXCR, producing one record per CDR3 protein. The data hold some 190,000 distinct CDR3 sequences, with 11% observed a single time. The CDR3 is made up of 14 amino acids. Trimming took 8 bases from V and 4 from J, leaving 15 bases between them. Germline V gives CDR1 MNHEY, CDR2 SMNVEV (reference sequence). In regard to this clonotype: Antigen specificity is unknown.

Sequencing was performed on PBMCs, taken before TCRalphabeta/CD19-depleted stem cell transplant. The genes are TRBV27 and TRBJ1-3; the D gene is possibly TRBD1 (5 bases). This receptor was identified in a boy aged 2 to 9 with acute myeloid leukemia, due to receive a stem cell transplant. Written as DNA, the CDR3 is TGTGCCAGCCGTCTGAGGGGACCCGGAAACACCATATATTTT. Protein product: CASRLRGPGNTIYF.